The rows below give T cell receptor beta chains drawn from one sample of a study of T-cell memory formation after mild COVID-19. TCRdb reprocessed the 5' RACE reads via MiXCR and lists one record per CDR3 protein. The sample includes 30,000 to 45,000 distinct CDR3 sequences, over 10% of them seen just once. Input material: PBMCs or a T cell subset sorted from them (not recorded which). The receptors come from a man aged 18 to 29 who had mild COVID-19 (a few samples of this study predate the infection). Cell type and time point are not known. CDR3s include the opening cysteine and the closing phenylalanine or tryptophan. The order of the fields is clone size, CDR3 length, J gene, D gene, V gene, CDR3 protein, CDR3 DNA. The D gene is left open where the match is weak. A clone size is listed for some rows: how often the clone was seen (once, few, many), or a class if it is expanded.

clone size: few; CDR3 length: 15; J gene: TRBJ2-3; D gene: NA; V gene: TRBV5-1; CDR3 protein: CASSLRVVNTDTQYF; CDR3 DNA: TGCGCCAGCAGCTTGAGGGTGGTTAACACAGATACGCAGTATTTT
clone size: many; CDR3 length: 15; J gene: TRBJ2-4; D gene: TRBD1; V gene: TRBV11-1; CDR3 protein: CASSSSQGAKNIQYF; CDR3 DNA: TGTGCCAGCAGCTCCTCACAGGGGGCGAAAAACATTCAGTACTTC
clone size: many; CDR3 length: 18; J gene: TRBJ2-4; D gene: TRBD2; V gene: TRBV7-9; CDR3 protein: CASSSTDSSGGPGNIQYF; CDR3 DNA: TGTGCCAGCAGCTCGACAGATTCTAGCGGGGGGCCGGGAAACATTCAGTACTTC
clone size: many; CDR3 length: 13; J gene: TRBJ2-4; D gene: NA; V gene: TRBV6-5; CDR3 protein: CASSRDGKNIQYF; CDR3 DNA: TGTGCCAGCAGTAGGGACGGAAAAAACATTCAGTACTTC
clone size: NA; CDR3 length: 15; J gene: TRBJ2-7; D gene: NA; V gene: TRBV5-1; CDR3 protein: CASSLAGDPGHEQYF; CDR3 DNA: TGCGCCAGCAGCTTGGCCGGGGACCCGGGGCACGAGCAGTACTTC
clone size: many; CDR3 length: 16; J gene: TRBJ1-3; D gene: TRBD1; V gene: TRBV3-1; CDR3 protein: CASSLLHDRAGNTIYF; CDR3 DNA: TGTGCCAGCAGCCTCCTCCACGACAGGGCTGGAAACACCATATATTTT
clone size: many; CDR3 length: 16; J gene: TRBJ1-2; D gene: TRBD1; V gene: TRBV11-2; CDR3 protein: CASSSLKRTGNYGYTF; CDR3 DNA: TGTGCCAGCAGCTCACTCAAGAGGACAGGGAACTATGGCTACACCTTC
clone size: few; CDR3 length: 15; J gene: TRBJ2-3; D gene: TRBD2; V gene: TRBV19; CDR3 protein: CASSIRRGGLDTQYF; CDR3 DNA: TGTGCCAGTAGTATAAGGCGGGGGGGCCTAGATACGCAGTATTTT
clone size: NA; CDR3 length: 15; J gene: TRBJ2-1; D gene: NA; V gene: TRBV19; CDR3 protein: CASSMWDSSYNEQFF; CDR3 DNA: TGTGCCAGTAGTATGTGGGACTCTTCCTACAATGAGCAGTTCTTC
clone size: many; CDR3 length: 18; J gene: TRBJ2-1; D gene: TRBD2; V gene: TRBV6-1; CDR3 protein: CASSRGGLAGVAYNEQFF; CDR3 DNA: TGTGCCAGCAGCCGTGGGGGACTAGCGGGGGTGGCCTACAATGAGCAGTTCTTC
clone size: many; CDR3 length: 14; J gene: TRBJ2-1; D gene: TRBD2; V gene: TRBV6-4; CDR3 protein: CASRPGLAVGEQFF; CDR3 DNA: TGTGCCAGCAGACCGGGACTAGCGGTCGGGGAGCAGTTCTTC
clone size: many; CDR3 length: 15; J gene: TRBJ2-7; D gene: TRBD1; V gene: TRBV6-5; CDR3 protein: CASSYSTGSSYEQYF; CDR3 DNA: TGTGCCAGCAGTTACTCGACAGGGAGCTCCTACGAGCAGTACTTC
clone size: many; CDR3 length: 12; J gene: TRBJ2-5; D gene: NA; V gene: TRBV7-7; CDR3 protein: CASSPVQETQYF; CDR3 DNA: TGTGCCAGCAGCCCGGTCCAAGAGACCCAGTACTTC
clone size: NA; CDR3 length: 13; J gene: TRBJ1-5; D gene: TRBD1; V gene: TRBV7-3; CDR3 protein: CASSSDRDQPQHF; CDR3 DNA: TGTGCCAGCAGCTCGGACAGGGATCAGCCCCAGCATTTT
clone size: few; CDR3 length: 15; J gene: TRBJ2-6; D gene: NA; V gene: TRBV27; CDR3 protein: CASSLTVSGANVLTF; CDR3 DNA: TGTGCCAGCAGTTTGACCGTTTCTGGGGCCAACGTCCTGACTTTC
clone size: NA; CDR3 length: 13; J gene: TRBJ2-2; D gene: NA; V gene: TRBV5-1; CDR3 protein: CASSFPGAGELFF; CDR3 DNA: TGCGCCAGCAGCTTCCCAGGGGCCGGGGAGCTGTTTTTT
clone size: NA; CDR3 length: 14; J gene: TRBJ2-7; D gene: NA; V gene: TRBV12-3/TRBV12-4; CDR3 protein: CASSSQGLAYEQYF; CDR3 DNA: TGTGCCAGCAGTTCTCAGGGTCTCGCCTACGAGCAGTACTTC
clone size: many; CDR3 length: 14; J gene: TRBJ1-1; D gene: TRBD1; V gene: TRBV7-2; CDR3 protein: CATTGQGMNTEAFF; CDR3 DNA: TGTGCCACCACGGGACAGGGCATGAACACTGAAGCTTTCTTT
clone size: few; CDR3 length: 15; J gene: TRBJ1-2; D gene: TRBD1; V gene: TRBV29-1; CDR3 protein: CSVGATGDPNYGYTF; CDR3 DNA: TGCAGCGTCGGAGCGACAGGGGACCCTAACTATGGCTACACCTTC
clone size: large; CDR3 length: 13; J gene: TRBJ2-7; D gene: TRBD1; V gene: TRBV20-1; CDR3 protein: CSARTGIRYEQYF; CDR3 DNA: TGCAGTGCTAGGACAGGGATCCGCTACGAGCAGTACTTC
clone size: many; CDR3 length: 15; J gene: TRBJ2-1; D gene: TRBD2; V gene: TRBV7-2; CDR3 protein: CASSWTSGVSNEQFF; CDR3 DNA: TGTGCCAGCAGCTGGACTAGCGGGGTGTCCAATGAGCAGTTCTTC
clone size: many; CDR3 length: 15; J gene: TRBJ2-1; D gene: NA; V gene: TRBV7-9; CDR3 protein: CASSSPLKGDNEQFF; CDR3 DNA: TGTGCCAGCAGCTCGCCCCTCAAAGGGGACAATGAGCAGTTCTTC
clone size: NA; CDR3 length: 15; J gene: TRBJ2-6; D gene: NA; V gene: TRBV7-8; CDR3 protein: CASSPLRVGANVLTF; CDR3 DNA: TGTGCCAGCAGCCCTCTGAGGGTTGGGGCCAACGTCCTGACTTTC
clone size: many; CDR3 length: 16; J gene: TRBJ2-5; D gene: NA; V gene: TRBV4-1; CDR3 protein: CASSLTSGVRGETQYF; CDR3 DNA: TGCGCCAGCAGCCTCACATCAGGGGTTCGGGGAGAGACCCAGTACTTC
clone size: many; CDR3 length: 16; J gene: TRBJ1-6; D gene: TRBD1; V gene: TRBV27; CDR3 protein: CASSLGRDRSNSPLHF; CDR3 DNA: TGTGCCAGCAGTCTGGGGAGGGACAGAAGTAATTCACCCCTCCACTTT
clone size: many; CDR3 length: 14; J gene: TRBJ2-7; D gene: NA; V gene: TRBV5-6; CDR3 protein: CASSLWGAIYEQYF; CDR3 DNA: TGTGCCAGCAGCTTGTGGGGGGCCATCTACGAGCAGTACTTC
clone size: many; CDR3 length: 13; J gene: TRBJ2-7; D gene: TRBD2; V gene: TRBV19; CDR3 protein: CASSSGGPYEQYF; CDR3 DNA: TGTGCCAGTAGCTCGGGGGGACCCTACGAGCAGTACTTC
clone size: many; CDR3 length: 15; J gene: TRBJ2-1; D gene: TRBD2; V gene: TRBV6-1; CDR3 protein: CASMWTSGVGNEQFF; CDR3 DNA: TGTGCCAGCATGTGGACTAGCGGGGTGGGAAATGAGCAGTTCTTC
clone size: few; CDR3 length: 14; J gene: TRBJ1-1; D gene: NA; V gene: TRBV5-1; CDR3 protein: CASSFGAGVTEAFF; CDR3 DNA: TGCGCCAGCAGCTTTGGGGCGGGGGTCACTGAAGCTTTCTTT
clone size: many; CDR3 length: 17; J gene: TRBJ2-1; D gene: NA; V gene: TRBV11-1; CDR3 protein: CASSLGPSGTDLNEQFF; CDR3 DNA: TGTGCCAGCAGCCTTGGACCCTCCGGGACGGACCTCAATGAGCAGTTCTTC
clone size: NA; CDR3 length: 15; J gene: TRBJ2-1; D gene: NA; V gene: TRBV10-1; CDR3 protein: CASSDPSRGSDEQFF; CDR3 DNA: TGCGCCAGCAGTGATCCATCCCGAGGGTCCGATGAGCAGTTCTTC
clone size: many; CDR3 length: 14; J gene: TRBJ2-7; D gene: NA; V gene: TRBV12-3/TRBV12-4; CDR3 protein: CASRKDSWTYEQYF; CDR3 DNA: TGTGCCAGCAGGAAGGACAGCTGGACCTACGAGCAGTACTTC
clone size: many; CDR3 length: 13; J gene: TRBJ1-1; D gene: NA; V gene: TRBV24-1; CDR3 protein: CATSEAGGTEAFF; CDR3 DNA: TGTGCCACCAGTGAGGCGGGGGGCACTGAAGCTTTCTTT
clone size: NA; CDR3 length: 15; J gene: TRBJ2-3; D gene: TRBD1; V gene: TRBV7-2; CDR3 protein: CASSLVGTGKDTQYF; CDR3 DNA: TGTGCCAGCAGCCTAGTAGGGACAGGGAAAGATACGCAGTATTTT
clone size: many; CDR3 length: 13; J gene: TRBJ2-7; D gene: TRBD2; V gene: TRBV10-2; CDR3 protein: CASSLGGYYEQYF; CDR3 DNA: TGCGCCAGCAGTCTCGGGGGGTACTACGAGCAGTACTTC
clone size: NA; CDR3 length: 12; J gene: TRBJ1-4; D gene: NA; V gene: TRBV20-1; CDR3 protein: CSARTPPEKLFF; CDR3 DNA: TGCAGTGCTAGAACCCCGCCGGAAAAACTGTTTTTT
clone size: few; CDR3 length: 12; J gene: TRBJ1-1; D gene: NA; V gene: TRBV28; CDR3 protein: CASSLRDGGSFF; CDR3 DNA: TGTGCCAGCAGTTTACGAGACGGAGGGTCTTTCTTT